The source of this TCR beta chain is a study of blood T cell repertoires in COVID-19. Study-level information: T cells, B-cell-depleted T cells, or PBMCs supplied cDNA or gDNA.

The CDR3 is 13 residues long. V lost 10 bases and J lost 7, with 19 bases in between. Germline CDR1 is SGHTA and CDR2 is FQGTGA. Source study methods: Amplification of reference gene primers was used by the study to estimate nucleated cell counts. The data were produced by immunoSEQ multiplex PCR, yet TCRdb's version contains in-frame clones alone and is incomplete. V, J and clone size reflect that table, while D and trimming were determined from the DNA. Here the sample spans just under 55,000 clones, 90% being singletons. This clonotype was obtained from a woman in her thirties or forties with active COVID-19. The chain carries TRBV7-3 and TRBJ1-1; D might be TRBD1 (6 bases). The sequenced material came from peripheral blood. The CDR3 here is CATKQGPRSEAFF. The CDR3 bases are TGTGCCACCAAACAGGGACCTAGAAGTGAAGCTTTCTTT.